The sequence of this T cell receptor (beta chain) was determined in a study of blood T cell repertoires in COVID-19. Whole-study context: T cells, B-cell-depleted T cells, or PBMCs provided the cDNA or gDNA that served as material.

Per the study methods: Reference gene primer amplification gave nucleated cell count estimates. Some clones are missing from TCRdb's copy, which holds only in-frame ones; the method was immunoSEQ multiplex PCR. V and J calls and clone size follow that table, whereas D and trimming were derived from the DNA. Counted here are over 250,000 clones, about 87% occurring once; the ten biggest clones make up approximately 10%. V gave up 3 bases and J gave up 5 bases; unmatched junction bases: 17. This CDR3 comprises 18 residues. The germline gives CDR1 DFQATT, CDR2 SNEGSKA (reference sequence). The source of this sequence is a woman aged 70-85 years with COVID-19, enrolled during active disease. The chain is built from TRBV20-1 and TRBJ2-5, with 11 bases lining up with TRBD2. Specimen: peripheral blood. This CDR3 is CSASAIMSSGRAPETQYF. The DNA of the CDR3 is TGCAGTGCTAGTGCCATTATGAGTAGCGGGAGGGCCCCGGAGACCCAGTACTTC.